Each of the 15 T cell receptor beta chains below was sequenced from the same sample in a study of T cells in Graves' hyperthyroidism and ophthalmopathy. From RNA transcripts, TCR beta CDR3 regions were amplified. When the TCR CDR3 underwent first-round RT-PCR, the HTBI primer set was used. One entry per CDR3 protein, called by TCRdb with MiXCR from the multiplex PCR reads. In the table there are 300,000 to 450,000 distinct CDR3 sequences, about a fifth of which are singletons. Material for sequencing was blood. The receptor set was obtained from a man younger than 35 with Graves' ophthalmopathy.

This clonotype was seen ten or more times. The chain carries TRBV3-1 and TRBJ1-5; no reliable D call. Trimming left V 0 bases short and J 5 bases short, with 5 bases between. CDR1 is LGHDT and CDR2 is YNNKEL in the germline V gene (reference sequence). There are 13 residues in the CDR3. CDR3 loop: CASSQDVDQPQHF. The CDR3 DNA sequence: TGTGCCAGCAGCCAAGACGTTGATCAGCCCCAGCATTTT. Together with reference TRBV3-1 and TRBJ1-5, the CDR3 gives the full variable domain: DTAVSQTPKYLVTQMGNDKSIKCEQNLGHDTMYWYKQDSKKFLKIMFSYNNKELIINETVPNRFSPKSPDKAHLNLHINSLELGDSAVYFCASSQDVDQPQHFGDGTRLSIL.

At least ten counts were recorded for this clonotype. The chain employs TRBV28 and TRBJ2-2; 8 bases are a match to TRBD1. Germline assignment: CDR1 MDHEN and CDR2 SYDVKM. V gave up 5 bases and J gave up 4 bases; unmatched junction bases: 6. CDR3 length: 15 amino acids. The CDR3 nucleotides read TGTGCCAGCAGTATGCCAGACAGGGGCACCGGGGAGCTGTTTTTT. It specifies CASSMPDRGTGELFF.

This clonotype was found many times. The J gene is TRBJ2-1, the V gene TRBV5-1; 9 bases are shared with TRBD2. CDR3 size: 17 residues. Germline values: CDR1 SGHRS, CDR2 YFSETQ. The V and J ends lost 4 bases and 0 bases, in that order; junction bases with no gene match: 8. The chain's CDR3 is CASSLTLAGVSYNEQFF. In nucleotides, the CDR3 is TGCGCCAGCAGCCTGACTTTAGCGGGAGTCTCCTACAATGAGCAGTTCTTC.

Only a few counts were recorded for this clonotype. This sequence may be a read error, since a much larger clone differs from it by one base. The chain is built from TRBV2 and TRBJ2-3; 9 nucleotides align to TRBD2. The CDR3 runs 17 residues. The germline V gene has CDR1 SNHLY and CDR2 FYNNEI. V lost 8 bases to trimming and J lost 6 bases; unmatched junction nucleotides: 18. CDR3 nucleotides: TGTGCCAGCTCTATGGGCGGGGGGGCCCAGGGTGAGGATACGCAGTATTTT. It specifies CASSMGGGAQGEDTQYF.

Concerning this clonotype itself: A read error may explain this, as a much larger clone is one base away. This chain uses TRBV7-6 with TRBJ2-5, with 9 positions matching TRBD2. The CDR3 covers 16 residues. Germline V gene data show CDR1 as SGHVS and CDR2 as FNYEAQ. This CDR3 is CASSPGGSGGQETQNF. In DNA, the CDR3 is TGTGCCAGCAGCCCGGGGGGTAGCGGGGGACAAGAGACCCAGAACTTC.

This clonotype was observed at least ten times. V gene TRBV12-3 or TRBV12-4 combines with J gene TRBJ1-2; 8 bases align to TRBD1. CDR3 length: 15 amino acids. The V segment lost 1 base and the J segment 4 bases; nucleotides outside the gene matches: 5. CDR3 loop: CASSLGQGISYGYTF. The DNA for the CDR3 is TGTGCCAGCAGTTTAGGACAGGGGATCAGCTATGGCTACACCTTC.

V is TRBV12-3 or TRBV12-4 and J is TRBJ2-1; 7 positions match TRBD1. This CDR3 is 15 amino acids long. The junction had 6 bases not matched to a gene; V was cut back by 0 bases and J by 7 bases. CDR3 in amino acids: CASSLAGDRENEQFF. Written as DNA, the CDR3 is TGTGCCAGCAGTTTAGCGGGCGACAGGGAAAATGAGCAGTTCTTC.

The chain joins TRBV11-2 to TRBJ2-7; D remains ambiguous. This CDR3 spans 13 amino acids. Germline V gives CDR1 SGHAT, CDR2 FQNNGV. V was pared by 2 bases and J by 3 bases, with 8 bases between. CDR3 coding DNA: TGTGCCAGCAGCTTAAATCTGTTCTACGAGCAGTACTTC. Translated: CASSLNLFYEQYF.

This clonotype was found a few times. The chain joins TRBV6-1 to TRBJ2-1; 8 bases are shared with TRBD1. The V gene end was trimmed by 7 bases and the J gene end by 5 bases; junction bases not matched to a gene: 7. This CDR3 region has 14 residues. Looked up from germline, CDR1 is MNHNS and CDR2 is SASEGT. CDR3 sequence (DNA): TGTGCCAGCACCCACGGACAGGGCCACAATGAGCAGTTCTTC. It encodes CASTHGQGHNEQFF.

This clonotype occurred many times. The J gene is TRBJ1-1, the V gene TRBV11-3; no clear D gene. V gave up 2 bases and J gave up 1 base, with 5 bases separating them. In germline, CDR1 is SGHNT, CDR2 YENEEA. The CDR3 spans 13 residues. CDR3 sequence (DNA): TGTGCCAGCAGCTTACTCAGGAACACTGAAGCTTTCTTT. This translates into CASSLLRNTEAFF.

Turning to this clonotype: This may arise from a read error, as a much more abundant clone is one base away. The CDR3 protein is CASSTSGTGGNEQYF. CDR3 nucleotide sequence: TGCGCCAGCAGCACCTCCGGGACAGGGGGCAATGAGCAGTACTTC. The chain uses TRBV5-1 and TRBJ2-1, with 12 bases identical to TRBD1. The DNA end lines up better with TRBJ2-7; the J call may be wrong. The CDR3 covers 15 residues. CDR1 SGHRS and CDR2 YFSETQ come from the germline V gene.

The chain uses TRBV2 and TRBJ1-5; possible D gene TRBD1, 6 bases. V lost 3 bases and J lost 7, with 13 bases in between. The CDR3 sequence is 14 residues long. Germline values: CDR1 SNHLY, CDR2 FYNNEI. CDR3 residues: CASSEVQGRQPQHF. The CDR3 nucleotides read TGTGCCAGCAGTGAGGTACAGGGACGGCAGCCCCAGCATTTT.

The gene calls are TRBV10-3 and TRBJ1-5; TRBD1 is a possible D gene (5 bases). The CDR3 covers 14 residues. The V gene lost 0 bases and the J gene lost 7 bases, with 10 bases spanning the gap. Germline V lookup: CDR1 ENHRY, CDR2 SYGVKD. The CDR3 nucleotides are TGTGCCATCAGTGAGTCGGATAACAGGCAGCCCCAGCATTTT. It yields the protein CAISESDNRQPQHF.

The sample holds many counts of this clonotype. The rearrangement links TRBV6-1 to TRBJ1-2, with TRBD1 as a possible D gene (6 bases). CDR3 length equals 15 residues. The V and J ends lost 5 bases and 4 bases respectively, with 17 bases between them. Looked up from germline, CDR1 is MNHNS and CDR2 is SASEGT. The CDR3 sequence is CASSPSWDTFYGYTF. The CDR3, as DNA: TGTGCCAGCAGTCCCTCCTGGGACACTTTCTATGGCTACACCTTC.

In this sample, this clonotype turned up many times. The chain employs TRBV10-3 and TRBJ2-7; D ambiguous. This CDR3 comprises 13 residues. Germline CDR1 and CDR2: ENHRY and SYGVKD. V was cut by 0 bases and J by 6 bases, with 9 bases left in between. CDR3 nucleotides: TGTGCCATCAGTGAGTCGCCAGGTACCGAGCAGTACTTC. Protein sequence: CAISESPGTEQYF.